This record looks at one TCR beta chain sequence and its context. This may come from a read error, since a much larger clone is one base off. The CDR3 sequence is 12 residues long. V gave up 4 bases and J gave up 3 bases, with 7 bases separating them. Germline V gene data show CDR1 as SGHRS and CDR2 as YFSETQ. The sample belongs to a study of T cells in Graves' hyperthyroidism and ophthalmopathy. RNA transcripts gave rise to amplified TCR beta CDR3 regions. RT-PCR in the first round (using the HTBI primer set) targeted the TCR CDR3. TCRdb re-called the multiplex PCR reads with MiXCR, one entry per CDR3 protein. The repertoire holds 610,000 or so distinct CDR3 sequences, about half seen once, with around 8% in the top ten.

The sequenced material came from peripheral blood or thyroid tissue (not recorded which). The gene calls are TRBV5-1 and TRBJ1-1; D is unclear. This sequence originates from a woman under 30 with Graves' hyperthyroidism. The CDR3 spells CASSEEHTEAFF. In nucleotides, the CDR3 is TGCGCCAGCAGCGAAGAGCACACTGAAGCTTTCTTT.